The clone carrying this TCR beta chain turned up a few times. This entry is derived from a study of blood T cell repertoires in COVID-19. About the study: The samples span acute and convalescent COVID-19 from the United States, Italy and Spain. T cells, B-cell-depleted T cells, or PBMCs supplied cDNA or gDNA.

As originally analysed: Estimation of nucleated cell counts relied on the amplification of reference gene primers. Clones were read by immunoSEQ multiplex PCR, and TCRdb kept only the in-frame ones, dropping some. The DNA gave D and trimming, while V, J and clone size come from that table. Of about 210,000 clones in the sample, 83% are singletons; the top ten hold roughly 2.7%. The CDR3 loop spans 14 amino acids. V was shortened by 6 bases and J by 4 bases, with 12 bases between the two germline ends. Germline V gene data show CDR1 as MNHEY and CDR2 as SVGAGI. This chain connects TRBV6-5 to TRBJ1-4; D remains unclear. The sample consisted of peripheral blood. The clonotype originates from a woman in her 40s with active or convalescent COVID-19. CDR3 sequence (DNA): TGTGCCAGCAGGGCGAGAGACAATAATGAAAAACTGTTTTTT. Amino acids: CASRARDNNEKLFF.